The entry that follows covers one TCR beta chain sequence. CDR3 size: 15 residues. Per germline, CDR1 SGHRS and CDR2 YFSETQ. The sample comes from a study of T cells expressing NK-cell markers. Study at large: HCMV seropositivity characterized most of the eight sequenced donors, and seronegativity one.

Reanalyzing the 5' RACE reads, TCRdb keeps one entry per CDR3 protein, without DNA. The table counts 550,000 to 600,000 distinct CDR3 sequences; roughly 3.5% lies in the top ten. Material: blood T cells: a sorted CD56 or NKG2C T cell subset, CD4+ or CD8+ T cells, or bulk PBMC T cells (not recorded which). The receptor was derived from a man younger than 30 in good health. This sequence joins TRBV5-1 and TRBJ2-2; there is no DNA to check the TCRdb D call of TRBD1. CDR3 amino acids: CASSNGQGWAGELFF.